This passage covers 20 T cell receptor beta chains from one sample sequenced in a study of T cells in Graves' hyperthyroidism and ophthalmopathy. The CDR3 regions of TCR beta were amplified from RNA transcripts. The study used the HTBI primer set for a first-round RT-PCR of the TCR CDR3. TCRdb reprocessed the multiplex PCR reads via MiXCR and lists one record per CDR3 protein. This table has around 690,000 distinct CDR3 sequences, under 25% appearing once. Sequenced: blood. The receptors come from a man in his thirties or forties with Graves' ophthalmopathy.

This clonotype was seen repeatedly, ten times or more. The gene calls are TRBV12-5 and TRBJ1-1, with D maybe TRBD1 (5 bases). The V end was cut by 4 bases, the J end by 3 bases, with 15 bases between. Germline V gene lookup returns CDR1 LGHNT and CDR2 FRNRAP. This CDR3 is 15 amino acids long. CDR3 DNA sequence: TGTGCTAGTGGTTCGAATGGGGGTTTGGACACTGAAGCTTTCTTT. Translating it yields CASGSNGGLDTEAFF.

In this sample, this clonotype turned up a few times. The J gene is TRBJ2-1, the V gene TRBV29-1; 8 bases line up with TRBD2. Unmatched junction bases numbered 6, after V lost 6 bases and J lost 8 bases. This CDR3 has 12 residues. Germline CDR1 and CDR2: SQVTM and ANQGSEA. CDR3 nucleotides: TGCAGCGTGCGGGGGGCCGGCCATGAGCAGTTCTTC. Protein sequence: CSVRGAGHEQFF.

This clonotype was seen a handful of times. This chain uses TRBV6-1 with TRBJ2-1, with D possibly TRBD2 on 6 matching bases. CDR3 length: 17 amino acids. V was clipped by 6 bases and J by 0 bases, with 18 bases between them. Germline CDR1 MNHNS, CDR2 SASEGT. CDR3 nucleotide sequence: TGTGCCAGCAGGGTCCTTAACGGGGGTAGCTCCTACAATGAGCAGTTCTTC. Translation gives CASRVLNGGSSYNEQFF.

The rearrangement uses TRBV4-1 and TRBJ1-1, with 7 bases matching TRBD1. Trimming at V came to 0 bases and at J to 3 bases, leaving 13 bases not matched to a gene. Germline assignment: CDR1 MGHRA and CDR2 YSYEKL. This CDR3 is built from 18 residues. CDR3 nucleotide sequence: TGCGCCAGCAGCCAAGATCGAAGGACAGGATATATTTACACTGAAGCTTTCTTT. This gives the protein CASSQDRRTGYIYTEAFF.

The V gene is TRBV12-3 or TRBV12-4, the J gene TRBJ2-1; D is possibly TRBD1 (5 bases). The V and J ends lost 6 bases and 0 bases respectively, with 12 bases between them. The CDR3 has 15 amino acids. The CDR3 here is CASSFTGTSYNEQFF. The CDR3 DNA reads TGTGCCAGCAGCTTTACAGGTACCTCCTACAATGAGCAGTTCTTC.

J is TRBJ2-7 and V is TRBV28, with TRBD1 matching 7 bases. This CDR3 region has 15 residues. The junction had 8 bases not matched to a gene; V was cut back by 4 bases and J by 2 bases. CDR1 MDHEN and CDR2 SYDVKM come from the germline V gene. The chain's CDR3 is CASSSSRDRPYEQYF. CDR3 DNA sequence: TGTGCCAGCAGTTCCTCCCGGGACAGACCCTACGAGCAGTACTTC. Full variable domain (rest looked up from reference TRBV28 and TRBJ2-7): DVKVTQSSRYLVKRTGEKVFLECVQDMDHENMFWYRQDPGLGLRLIYFSYDVKMKEKGDIPEGYSVSREKKERFSLILESASTNQTSMYLCASSSSRDRPYEQYFGPGTRLTVT.

The chain uses TRBV4-3 and TRBJ2-1; no reliable D call. CDR1 and CDR2 (germline): LGHNA, YSLEER. Between the trimmed V and J ends, which lost 0 bases and 9 bases, there was a span of 12 bases. This CDR3 comprises 14 residues. CDR3 region: CASSQEARAREQFF. The DNA of the CDR3 is TGCGCCAGCAGCCAAGAGGCTCGAGCGCGTGAGCAGTTCTTC.

This sequence joins TRBV6-1 and TRBJ2-7; TRBD1 might be the D (5 bases). Germline V gene data show CDR1 as MNHNS and CDR2 as SASEGT. This CDR3 spans 15 amino acids. The V end lost 0 bases, the J end lost 3 bases, and 12 bases lay between the germline ends. For the CDR3, the DNA is TGTGCCAGCAGTGAAGCAGGCGGCAGGGACTACGAGCAGTACTTC. Translating it yields CASSEAGGRDYEQYF.

V is TRBV20-1 and J is TRBJ2-7; no clear D. There are 12 residues in the CDR3. Per germline, CDR1 DFQATT and CDR2 SNEGSKA (reference sequence). Trimming stripped 2 bases from V and 5 bases from J, with 10 bases between. DNA of the CDR3: TGCAGTGCTAGACCTAGGATCGACGAGCAGTACTTC. Its protein is CSARPRIDEQYF.

This clonotype was seen more than once but under ten times. The V call is TRBV27, the J call TRBJ1-1, with D perhaps matching TRBD1 (6 bases). This CDR3 is built from 12 residues. CDR1 and CDR2 from the germline V gene are MNHEY and SMNVEV (reference sequence). Trimming left V 11 bases short and J 4 bases short, with 14 bases between. CDR3 protein: CAGDGGGTEAFF. CDR3 DNA sequence: TGTGCCGGGGACGGAGGGGGCACTGAAGCTTTCTTT.

The chain links TRBV7-9 to TRBJ2-2, with D unclear. V lost 0 bases to trimming and J lost 5 bases, with 7 bases between them. In germline, CDR1 is SEHNR, CDR2 FQNEAQ (reference sequence). The CDR3 extends over 14 amino acids. CDR3 bases: TGTGCCAGCAGCTTAGCCTATAAAACCGGGGAGCTGTTTTTT. It yields the protein CASSLAYKTGELFF.

The chain couples TRBV6-2 or TRBV6-3 to TRBJ2-2, with D perhaps matching TRBD1 or TRBD2 (5 bases each). Per the germline V gene, CDR1 is MNHEY and CDR2 is SVGEGT. Trimming stripped 8 bases from V and 6 bases from J, with 19 bases between. This CDR3 is built from 15 residues. As DNA, the CDR3 is TGTGCCAGCTTCCCACGGCAGGGAGTTCCCGGGGAGCTGTTTTTT. It yields the protein CASFPRQGVPGELFF.

This clonotype was recorded a few times. V is TRBV20-1 and J is TRBJ2-2; D uncertain. The CDR3 has 16 residues. With 1 base removed from V and 1 base from J, the gap between germline ends came to 13 bases. In germline, CDR1 is DFQATT, CDR2 SNEGSKA (reference sequence). CDR3 in amino acids: CSARVAAMKNTGELFF. CDR3 nucleotide sequence: TGCAGTGCTAGAGTGGCGGCGATGAAGAACACCGGGGAGCTGTTTTTT.

This clonotype was counted ten times or more. The chain has TRBV11-2 and TRBJ2-5, with D possibly matching TRBD2 (7 bases). CDR1 and CDR2 from the germline V gene are SGHAT and FQNNGV. Deletions cut 2 bases from V and 4 bases from J, with 17 bases between. The CDR3 sequence is 16 residues long. The DNA for the CDR3 is TGTGCCAGCAGCTTAAGGCTTGGGGGGGCCTCAGAGACCCAGTACTTC. Protein: CASSLRLGGASETQYF.

This chain links TRBV7-6 with TRBJ2-3, with 11 bases that match TRBD2. CDR3 length: 16 residues. V dropped 6 bases and J dropped 1; count of bases not matched to a gene: 6. Germline CDR1 reads SGHVS; CDR2 reads FNYEAQ. CDR3 bases: TGTGCCAGCAGATTTCCTAGCGGGAGGCGCACAGATACGCAGTATTTT. It is translated as CASRFPSGRRTDTQYF.

This clonotype was seen ten or more times. The chain links TRBV6-2 or TRBV6-3 to TRBJ1-1, with 7 bases that match TRBD1. V was pared by 5 bases and J by 4 bases, with 4 bases of the junction left unmatched. The germline V gene has CDR1 MNHEY and CDR2 SVGEGT. The CDR3 length is 13 residues. The CDR3 loop is CASSRDSGTEAFF. The CDR3 DNA reads as TGTGCCAGCAGTCGGGACAGCGGCACTGAAGCTTTCTTT.

This clonotype was picked up many times. V gene TRBV7-9 combines with J gene TRBJ2-5; 12 nucleotides agree with TRBD2. The germline CDR1 and CDR2 sequences are SEHNR and FQNEAQ (reference sequence). The V segment lost 4 bases and the J segment 3 bases; nucleotides outside the gene matches: 6. The CDR3 is 16 residues long. This CDR3 is CASSSSTSGREETQYF. The DNA of the CDR3 is TGTGCCAGCAGCTCGTCGACTAGCGGGAGAGAAGAGACCCAGTACTTC.

This clonotype is a singleton in its sample. The CDR3 DNA is TGTGCCAGCAGTGGGGGCCGGACAGGGGAGTACGAGCAGTACTTC. Translating gives CASSGGRTGEYEQYF. The V and J genes are TRBV12-3 or TRBV12-4 and TRBJ2-7, with 9 positions matching TRBD1. The length of the CDR3 is 15 residues. Losses at the gene ends were 5 bases for V and 4 bases for J; bases not matched to a gene: 9.

The chain couples TRBV14 to TRBJ2-1, with 9 bases matching TRBD2. J lost 2 bases, V lost 1 base, and 0 bases had no gene match. This CDR3 is 15 amino acids long. Looked up from germline, CDR1 is SGHDN and CDR2 is FVKESK. CDR3 DNA sequence: TGTGCCAGCAGCCAAGTAGCGGGAGCCTACAATGAGCAGTTCTTC. Translating gives CASSQVAGAYNEQFF. Looking up the rest from reference TRBV14 and TRBJ2-1 gives the full variable domain: EAGVTQFPSHSVIEKGQTVTLRCDPISGHDNLYWYRRVMGKEIKFLLHFVKESKQDESGMPNNRFLAERTGGTYSTLKVQPAELEDSGVYFCASSQVAGAYNEQFFGPGTRLTVL.

This clonotype came up a few times. CDR3 sequence: CSARRGGRTYEQYF. CDR3 sequence (DNA): TGCAGTGCCAGGAGAGGCGGGAGGACCTACGAGCAGTACTTC. The genes are TRBV20-1 and TRBJ2-7; 8 positions match TRBD2. CDR3 length: 14 residues. Trimming cost V 6 bases and J 2 bases; bases outside gene matches: 9. Germline V gene data show CDR1 as DFQATT and CDR2 as SNEGSKA (reference sequence).